The T cell receptor beta chain described here comes from a study of OX40 agonist ivuxolimab in advanced cancers. Across the study: In this trial design, patients received ivuxolimab intravenously at 0.01 to 10 mg/kg every 2 weeks. More than 35% of patients had received prior checkpoint inhibitor therapy.

It was autoimmune disease history or systemic immunosuppression that excluded patients. The sampling schedule covered blood at baseline, cycle 4 day 1, and cycle 7 day 1. This CDR3 region has 12 residues. In germline, CDR1 is SNHLY, CDR2 FYNNEI. V lost 10 bases to trimming and J lost 5 bases, with 14 bases between them. The repertoire was sequenced with immunoSEQ multiplex PCR; TCRdb's copy has only in-frame clones and lacks some. The table includes about 91,000 clones, about 83% detected once. The chain links TRBV2 to TRBJ1-2; D uncertain. Sequencing used CD4+ or CD8+ T cells sorted from blood, obtained in a trial of the OX40 agonist ivuxolimab. The source of this sequence is an adult with an advanced solid tumor such as melanoma, head and neck, liver or kidney cancer. The CDR3 coding sequence is TGTGCCACTACCCCCAGCCCATATGGCTACACCTTC. As protein: CATTPSPYGYTF.